This TCR beta chain stems from a study of chemoradiotherapy in HPV16-positive cancers. Overall study context: A couple of HPV16-positive patients' cells yielded candidate HPV-specific clones and common motifs. Whole-study findings and limits: HPV-responsive T-cell expansion during chemoradiotherapy was linked to improved recurrence-free survival in HPV16-positive patients.

Assay used: immunoSEQ multiplex PCR; TCRdb lists only in-frame clones, some missing. The table shows over 6,500 clones, with 71% occurring only once. This CDR3 is 16 amino acids long. Germline CDR1 reads SGHKS; CDR2 reads YYEKEE (reference sequence). J lost 2 bases, V lost 2 bases, and 8 bases had no gene match. To note about this clone: Antigen specificity is unknown.

V gene TRBV5-5 combines with J gene TRBJ1-1; 8 bases match TRBD1. The material was tumor tissue, obtained from a patient who underwent chemoradiotherapy. This clonotype was obtained from a human donor with HPV-associated anogenital cancer. The CDR3 here is CASSFGTGAANTEAFF. The CDR3 DNA reads as TGTGCCAGCAGCTTTGGGACAGGAGCGGCAAACACTGAAGCTTTCTTT.